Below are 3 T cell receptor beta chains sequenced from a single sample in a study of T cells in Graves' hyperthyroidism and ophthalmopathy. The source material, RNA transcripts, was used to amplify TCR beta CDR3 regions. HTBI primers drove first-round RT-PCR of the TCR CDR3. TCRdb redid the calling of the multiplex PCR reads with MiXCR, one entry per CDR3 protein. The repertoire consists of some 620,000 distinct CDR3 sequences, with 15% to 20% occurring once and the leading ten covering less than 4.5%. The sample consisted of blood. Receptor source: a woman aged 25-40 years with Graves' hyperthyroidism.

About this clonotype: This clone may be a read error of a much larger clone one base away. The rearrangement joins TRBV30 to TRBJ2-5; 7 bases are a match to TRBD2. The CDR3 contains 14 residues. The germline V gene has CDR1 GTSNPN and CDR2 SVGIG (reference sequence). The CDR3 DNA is TGTGACTGGAGTGTGGGAGGGAAGGAAGAGACCCAGTACTTC. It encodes CDWSVGGKEETQYF.

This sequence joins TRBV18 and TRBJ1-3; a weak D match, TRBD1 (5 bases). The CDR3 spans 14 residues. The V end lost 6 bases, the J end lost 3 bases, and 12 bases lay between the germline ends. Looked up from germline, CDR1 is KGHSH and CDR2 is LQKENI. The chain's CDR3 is CASSTAGDGNTIYF. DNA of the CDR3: TGTGCCAGCTCGACAGCGGGCGATGGAAACACCATATATTTT.

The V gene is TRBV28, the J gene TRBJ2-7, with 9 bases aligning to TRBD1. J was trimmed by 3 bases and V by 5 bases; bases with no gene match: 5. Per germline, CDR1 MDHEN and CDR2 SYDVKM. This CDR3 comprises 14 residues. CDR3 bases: TGTGCCAGCAGTGACCGGGACAGGGTCTACGAGCAGTACTTC. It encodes CASSDRDRVYEQYF.